The 9 T cell receptor beta chains below all came from one sample that was sequenced in a study of blood T cell repertoires in COVID-19. Clones were sequenced by immunoSEQ multiplex PCR, and TCRdb holds only the in-frame ones, with some missing. Here the sample spans 90,000 to 110,000 clones, over 80% being singletons. The source material was peripheral blood. These TCRs come from a woman in her fifties or sixties with acute or convalescent COVID-19.

This clone turned up a few times. This chain joins TRBV30 and TRBJ2-7; D call uncertain. CDR1 and CDR2 from the germline V gene are GTSNPN and SVGIG (reference sequence). CDR3 length: 14 residues. Trimming shortened V by 0 bases and J by 5 bases, and 14 bases separated the two germline ends. CDR3 amino acids: CAWSVLSGVDEQYF. Here the CDR3 DNA reads TGTGCCTGGAGTGTACTAAGTGGTGTAGACGAGCAGTACTTC.

The chain recombines TRBV5-1 with TRBJ1-2; D call uncertain. The CDR3 sequence is 12 residues long. Trimming shortened V by 6 bases and J by 4 bases, and 10 bases separated the two germline ends. CDR1 is SGHRS and CDR2 is YFSETQ in the germline V gene. The CDR3 protein is CASKEEGYGYTF. The DNA for the CDR3 is TGCGCCAGCAAAGAGGAGGGCTATGGCTACACCTTC.

The CDR3 region is CASKERGPQQFF. The CDR3 DNA reads TGTGCCAGCAAGGAAAGGGGGCCTCAGCAGTTCTTC. The rearrangement joins TRBV2 to TRBJ2-1; 7 nucleotides agree with TRBD1. This CDR3 spans 12 amino acids. Losses at the gene ends were 7 bases for V and 11 bases for J; bases not matched to a gene: 8. The germline V gene has CDR1 SNHLY and CDR2 FYNNEI. The full variable domain, with the rest looked up from reference TRBV2 and TRBJ2-1, is EPEVTQTPSHQVTQMGQEVILRCVPISNHLYFYWYRQILGQKVEFLVSFYNNEISEKSEIFDDQFSVERPDGSNFTLKIRSTKLEDSAMYFCASKERGPQQFFGPGTRLTVL.

The chain links TRBV27 to TRBJ1-2, with TRBD1 matching over 9 bases. The J segment lost 1 base and the V segment lost 6 bases, leaving 6 bases of the junction unmatched. The CDR3 has 15 amino acids. Per the germline V gene, CDR1 is MNHEY and CDR2 is SMNVEV (reference sequence). The chain's CDR3 is CASRPGTGNNYGYTF. In nucleotides, the CDR3 is TGTGCCAGCAGGCCCGGGACAGGGAATAACTATGGCTACACCTTC.

The chain uses TRBV6-2 or TRBV6-3 and TRBJ2-5; D remains unclear. Trimming left V 4 bases short and J 4 bases short, with 7 bases between. CDR3 length equals 12 residues. Germline CDR1 reads MNHEY; CDR2 reads SVGEGT. CDR3 amino acids: CASSFFVETQYF. The CDR3 DNA reads as TGTGCCAGCAGTTTCTTTGTAGAGACCCAGTACTTC.

This clone was seen once. The chain carries TRBV7-9 and TRBJ2-3, with 8 bases aligning to TRBD2. The germline gives CDR1 SEHNR, CDR2 FQNEAQ (reference sequence). Trimming at V came to 5 bases and at J to 0 bases, leaving 7 bases not matched to a gene. The CDR3 totals 16 residues. The CDR3 DNA reads TGTGCCAGCAGCCTTGCCCCTAGCGGGAGCACAGATACGCAGTATTTT. Its protein is CASSLAPSGSTDTQYF. Full variable domain (outside the CDR3, taken from reference TRBV7-9 and TRBJ2-3): DTGVSQNPRHKITKRGQNVTFRCDPISEHNRLYWYRQTLGQGPEFLTYFQNEAQLEKSRLLSDRFSAERPKGSFSTLEIQRTEQGDSAMYLCASSLAPSGSTDTQYFGPGTRLTVL.

This sequence joins TRBV5-5 and TRBJ1-5; the D gene is possibly TRBD1 (5 bases). Germline V gene lookup returns CDR1 SGHKS and CDR2 YYEKEE (reference sequence). The CDR3 loop spans 16 amino acids. The V and J ends lost 1 base and 0 bases respectively, with 11 bases between them. In DNA form, the CDR3 reads TGTGCCAGCAGCTTGTCCTGGGGGGATAGCAATCAGCCCCAGCATTTT. This sequence encodes CASSLSWGDSNQPQHF.

The V and J genes are TRBV7-2 and TRBJ2-2, with a tentative D call TRBD1 (5 bases). The V end lost 3 bases, the J end lost 6 bases, and 8 bases lay between the germline ends. The CDR3 extends over 13 amino acids. Germline CDR1 is SGHTA and CDR2 is FQGNSA. The CDR3 region has the DNA TGTGCCAGCAGCTTTAGGGGTGCCGGGGAGCTGTTTTTT. Protein: CASSFRGAGELFF.

The chain joins TRBV18 to TRBJ1-2; 7 bases align to TRBD1. CDR3 size: 16 residues. The V segment lost 3 bases and the J segment 5 bases; nucleotides outside the gene matches: 12. Germline V gene lookup returns CDR1 KGHSH and CDR2 LQKENI. In DNA, the CDR3 is TGTGCCAGCTCACCGCCCCCCGGGACAGCCTTTTATGGCTACACCTTC. Amino acids: CASSPPPGTAFYGYTF.